This TCR beta chain comes out of a study of radiotherapy plus CTLA-4 blockade in lung cancer. The repertoire was sequenced with immunoSEQ multiplex PCR; TCRdb's copy has only in-frame clones and lacks some. The table records over 75,000 clones, 83% of them present only once. There are 12 residues in the CDR3. Germline V gives CDR1 SNHLY, CDR2 FYNNEI. V lost 9 bases and J lost 7; bases outside the gene matches: 7. The sample consisted of peripheral blood, taken from a patient treated with radiotherapy plus ipilimumab. The chain joins TRBV2 to TRBJ1-1, with 8 bases fitting TRBD1. This sequence was found in a human donor with non-small cell lung cancer who had stable disease on radiotherapy plus ipilimumab. The CDR3 sequence: CARRTGFSEAFF. For the CDR3, the DNA is TGTGCCAGACGGACAGGGTTTAGTGAAGCTTTCTTT.